This entry describes one TCR beta chain. What it binds is unknown. 60 Vbeta and 13 Jbeta primers were used in PCR. The assay was immunoSEQ multiplex PCR, and TCRdb's table has in-frame clones only and misses some. The sample yields around 150,000 clones, roughly 79% seen once. This record comes from a study of cytomegalovirus exposure and HLA in healthy donors. Study-wide results and caveats: A later analysis by the authors found several of the most significant clusters apparently linked to common viral pathogens. Earlier analysis looked at TCR beta V segments, and most were productive about 87% or about 30% of the time.

The length of the CDR3 is 17 residues. J lost 3 bases, V lost 5 bases, and 11 bases had no gene match. Looked up from germline, CDR1 is SEHNR and CDR2 is FQNEAQ (reference sequence). The chain has TRBV7-9 and TRBJ1-4; 8 positions agree with TRBD1. The specimen sequenced was PBMCs. The sequence was collected from a woman aged 45-65 years in good health and CMV-seropositive. In DNA, the CDR3 is TGTGCCAGCAGCCTCCGGACAGGGTATTTGCCTAATGAAAAACTGTTTTTT. Translated, it gives CASSLRTGYLPNEKLFF.